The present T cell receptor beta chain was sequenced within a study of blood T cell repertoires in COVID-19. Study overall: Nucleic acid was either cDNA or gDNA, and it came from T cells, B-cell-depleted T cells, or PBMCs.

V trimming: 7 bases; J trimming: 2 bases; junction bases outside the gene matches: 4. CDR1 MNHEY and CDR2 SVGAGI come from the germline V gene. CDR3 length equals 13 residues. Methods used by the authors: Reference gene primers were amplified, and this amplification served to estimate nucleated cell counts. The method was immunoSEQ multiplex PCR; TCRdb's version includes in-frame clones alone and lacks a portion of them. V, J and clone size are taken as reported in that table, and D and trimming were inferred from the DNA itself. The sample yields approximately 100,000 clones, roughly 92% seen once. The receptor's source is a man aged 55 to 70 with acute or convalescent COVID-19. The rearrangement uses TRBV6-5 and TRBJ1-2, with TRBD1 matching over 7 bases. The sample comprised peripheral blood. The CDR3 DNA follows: TGTGCCAGCACCCCGACAGGGAACTATGGCTACACCTTC. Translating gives CASTPTGNYGYTF.